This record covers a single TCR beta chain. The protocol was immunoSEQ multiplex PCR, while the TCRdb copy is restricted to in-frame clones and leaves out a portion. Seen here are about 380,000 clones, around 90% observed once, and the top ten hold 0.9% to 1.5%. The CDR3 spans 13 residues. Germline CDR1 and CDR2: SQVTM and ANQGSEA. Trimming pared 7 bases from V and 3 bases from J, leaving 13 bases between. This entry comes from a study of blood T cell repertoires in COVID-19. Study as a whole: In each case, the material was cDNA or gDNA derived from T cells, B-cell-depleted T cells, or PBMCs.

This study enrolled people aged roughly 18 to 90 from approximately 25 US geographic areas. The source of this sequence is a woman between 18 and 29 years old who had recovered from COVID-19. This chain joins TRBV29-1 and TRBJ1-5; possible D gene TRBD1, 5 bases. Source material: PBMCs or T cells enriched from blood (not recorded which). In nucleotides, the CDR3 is TGCAGCGCCCAGACAGCAGTCAATCAGCCCCAGCATTTT. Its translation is CSAQTAVNQPQHF.